The sequence of this TCR beta chain was determined in a study of CD8+CD57+ T cells in acquired aplastic anemia. Researchers used genomic DNA as the template to profile TCR beta VDJ and CDR3. TCRdb independently ran MiXCR on the reads; one entry per CDR3 protein. The sample contains 200,000 to 250,000 distinct CDR3 sequences, roughly 57% of which appear only once. The CDR3 is 18 residues long. V was pared by 3 bases and J by 4 bases, with 14 bases of the junction left unmatched. The germline gives CDR1 DFQATT, CDR2 SNEGSKA (reference sequence). This chain links TRBV20-1 with TRBJ2-1; 11 bases line up with TRBD1. The sequenced sample consisted of sorted CD4+, CD8+, or CD8+CD57+ T cells (not recorded which) from PBMCs. This sequence originates from a human donor in good health. The CDR3 here is CSARGLDRGPGSYNEQFF. The CDR3 DNA reads TGCAGTGCTAGGGGATTGGACAGGGGGCCCGGGTCGTACAATGAGCAGTTCTTC.